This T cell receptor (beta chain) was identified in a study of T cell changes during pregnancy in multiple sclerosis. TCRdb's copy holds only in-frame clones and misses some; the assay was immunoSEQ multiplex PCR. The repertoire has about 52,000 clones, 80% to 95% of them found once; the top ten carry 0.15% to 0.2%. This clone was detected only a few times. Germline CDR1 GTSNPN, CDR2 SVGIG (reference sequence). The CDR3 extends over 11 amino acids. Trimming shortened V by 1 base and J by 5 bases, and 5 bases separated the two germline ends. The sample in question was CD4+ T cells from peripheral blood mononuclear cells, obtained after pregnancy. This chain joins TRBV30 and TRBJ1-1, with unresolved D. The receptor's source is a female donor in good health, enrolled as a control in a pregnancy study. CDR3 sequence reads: CAWSGLTEAFF. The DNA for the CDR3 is TGTGCCTGGAGTGGTTTAACTGAAGCTTTCTTT.